This T cell receptor (beta chain) emerged from a study of blood T cell repertoires in COVID-19. Whole-study context: Samples taken during acute and convalescent COVID-19 were collected in the United States, Italy and Spain. PBMCs, B-cell-depleted T cells, or T cells provided the cDNA or gDNA that made up the material.

With V trimmed by 5 bases and J by 6 bases, 7 bases remained unmatched. Per germline, CDR1 SEHNR and CDR2 FQNEAQ (reference sequence). The CDR3 runs 15 residues. The authors' processing: Amplification of reference gene primers provided the estimated nucleated cell counts. Data came from immunoSEQ multiplex PCR; TCRdb stores just in-frame clones and leaves some out. That table is the source of V, J and clone size, and D and trimming were worked out from the DNA. Seen here are roughly 290,000 clones, around 90% observed once, and the top ten hold under 7%. During active infection, Seattle patients enrolled and were then monitored through disease.

Input material: peripheral blood. The TCR originated in a woman aged 25 to 39 with COVID-19, enrolled during active disease. This rearrangement joins TRBV7-9 to TRBJ2-2, with 9 positions matching TRBD1. The CDR3 DNA reads TGTGCCAGCAGCCTCGGGACAGGGAGCGCCGGGGAGCTGTTTTTT. Translated, it gives CASSLGTGSAGELFF.